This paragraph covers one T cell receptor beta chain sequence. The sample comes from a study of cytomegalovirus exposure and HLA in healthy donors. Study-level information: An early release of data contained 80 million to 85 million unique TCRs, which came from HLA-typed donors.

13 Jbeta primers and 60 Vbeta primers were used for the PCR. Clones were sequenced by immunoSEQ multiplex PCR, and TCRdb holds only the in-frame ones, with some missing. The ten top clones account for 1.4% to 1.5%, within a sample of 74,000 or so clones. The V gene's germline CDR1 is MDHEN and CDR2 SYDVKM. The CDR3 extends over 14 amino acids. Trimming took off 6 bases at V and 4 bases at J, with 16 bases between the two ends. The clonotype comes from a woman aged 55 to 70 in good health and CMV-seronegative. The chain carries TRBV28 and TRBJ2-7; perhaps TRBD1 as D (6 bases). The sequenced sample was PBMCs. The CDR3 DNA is TGTGCCAGCAGGGGGGCTGGGCCTATATACGAGCAGTACTTC. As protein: CASRGAGPIYEQYF.